The 5 T cell receptor beta chains below all came from one sample that was sequenced in a study of response to subunit inactivated influenza vaccine. TCRdb processed the RT-PCR reads anew with MiXCR; each CDR3 protein has one entry. Here the sample spans more than 600,000 distinct CDR3 sequences, 15% to 20% being singletons. The source was PBMCs from blood, collected more than 4 days after vaccination. All receptors derive from a man aged 45-65 years who received an inactivated influenza vaccine.

V gene TRBV24-1 combines with J gene TRBJ2-2; either TRBD1 or TRBD2 may fit D (6 bases each). V lost 3 bases, J lost 6 bases, and 19 bases lay in between. This CDR3 is built from 17 residues. CDR1 and CDR2 from the germline V gene are KGHDR and SFDVKD. The CDR3, as DNA: TGTGCCACCAGTGATAACCGGGGGCGGACTCGGCCCGGGGAGCTGTTTTTT. Protein sequence: CATSDNRGRTRPGELFF.

There are many counts of this clonotype. The chain employs TRBV10-3 and TRBJ1-1; 8 positions match TRBD1. With 6 bases clipped from V and 0 bases from J, the junction kept 9 bases outside the gene matches. CDR3 length: 16 amino acids. Germline V gives CDR1 ENHRY, CDR2 SYGVKD. DNA of the CDR3: TGTGCCATCAGACCCCGGGACAGGCGCATGAACACTGAAGCTTTCTTT. This codes for CAIRPRDRRMNTEAFF.

The chain links TRBV7-9 to TRBJ1-4, with no clear D. The CDR3 spans 15 residues. V was cut by 5 bases and J by 5 bases, with 15 bases left in between. The germline V gene has CDR1 SEHNR and CDR2 FQNEAQ (reference sequence). The CDR3 DNA follows: TGTGCCAGCAGCCACTCTGGACCGAACAATGAAAAACTGTTTTTT. Protein product: CASSHSGPNNEKLFF.

The chain links TRBV20-1 to TRBJ2-3; no definite D call. CDR3 length equals 12 residues. The V and J ends lost 7 bases and 2 bases respectively, with 10 bases between them. CDR1 is DFQATT and CDR2 is SNEGSKA in the germline V gene (reference sequence). The CDR3 sequence: CSGYPNTDTQYF. The CDR3 DNA sequence: TGCAGTGGCTACCCTAACACAGATACGCAGTATTTT.

The chain couples TRBV25-1 to TRBJ2-5; 11 bases agree with TRBD1. CDR3 length: 15 amino acids. Germline CDR1 is MGHDK and CDR2 is SYGVNS. The V gene end was trimmed by 4 bases and the J gene end by 1 base; junction bases not matched to a gene: 2. DNA of the CDR3: TGTGCCAGCAGTGTGGGACAGGGGGTCCAAGAGACCCAGTACTTC. Its translation is CASSVGQGVQETQYF.